This is a list of T cell receptor beta chains from one sample in a study of human T cells and chemical hapten exposure. TCRdb used MiXCR to reprocess the RACE reads, holding one entry per CDR3 protein. The sample lists under 200,000 distinct CDR3 sequences; roughly 25% were seen once. The specimen was whole blood, collected in connection with sensitization to the hapten diphenylcyclopropenone (DPC). The receptors derive from a woman younger than 30 with alopecia areata. Some clones in this sample may be carry-over from other donors' samples. Each CDR3 is given with its conserved first and last residue. Fields, in order: V gene, clone size, D gene, CDR3 protein. The D gene is left open where the match is weak. Clone size is stated in some rows and not others, as once, few, many or a class when expanded.

>TRBV15|few|TRBD1
CATSILTGESPLHF
>TRBV6-1|NA|TRBD1
CASSAWDRADQPQHF
>TRBV7-2|NA|NA
CASSSLDSNYGYTF
>TRBV6-2/TRBV6-3|NA|TRBD2
CASSYTGTSGLYF
>TRBV11-2|few|TRBD1
CASSLGDRGANYGYTF
>TRBV29-1|NA|NA
CRVLGSSAGNTIYF
>TRBV28|NA|TRBD1
CASKGGGTGQITQYF
>TRBV29-1|NA|NA
CSATTADYGYTF
>TRBV7-9|few|NA
CASSFPGHNGTYEQYF
>TRBV6-6|few|NA
CASTEDRRYEQYF
>TRBV2|NA|TRBD1
CASSEGDSTYEQYF
>TRBV10-3|NA|TRBD2
CAITATSGAEQFF
>TRBV20-1|NA|NA
CSARGGDTQYF
>TRBV29-1|NA|NA
CSVWGDTTGYTF